This passage covers 19 T cell receptor beta chains from one sample sequenced in a study of T cell repertoires in urothelial bladder cancer. Assay: immunoSEQ multiplex PCR; the TCRdb copy retains only in-frame clones and omits some. Among around 12,000 clones listed, 68% were seen once. Input material: tumor-infiltrating cells from bladder cancer. The receptors here all came from a human donor with a benign inflammatory bladder lesion.

The chain couples TRBV5-1 to TRBJ2-3; no clear D gene. The CDR3 runs to 16 residues. Trimming left V 0 bases short and J 3 bases short, with 14 bases between. Germline V gene data show CDR1 as SGHRS and CDR2 as YFSETQ. The CDR3 sequence is CASSLGSGVGTDTQYF. CDR3 nucleotide sequence: TGCGCCAGCAGCTTGGGAAGTGGGGTTGGGACAGATACGCAGTATTTT. The full variable domain, rest sourced from reference TRBV5-1 and TRBJ2-3, is KAGVTQTPRYLIKTRGQQVTLSCSPISGHRSVSWYQQTPGQGLQFLFEYFSETQRNKGNFPGRFSGRQFSNSRSEMNVSTLELGDSALYLCASSLGSGVGTDTQYFGPGTRLTVL.

The chain carries TRBV6-6 and TRBJ2-1, with D uncertain. The CDR3 covers 14 residues. Per the germline V gene, CDR1 is MNHNY and CDR2 is SVGAGI (reference sequence). Trimming took 3 bases from V and 7 from J, leaving 13 bases between them. The CDR3 DNA is TGTGCCAGCAGTTATCAGCAGGTTGGGAATGAGCAGTTCTTC. Protein: CASSYQQVGNEQFF.

Only one count was recorded for this clone. The genes are TRBV5-5 and TRBJ1-2, with D hard to call. Trimming removed 4 bases from V and 4 bases from J, with 11 bases in between. This CDR3 spans 13 amino acids. Germline lookup yields CDR1 SGHKS and CDR2 YYEKEE (reference sequence). CDR3 sequence: CASSRPGTYGYTF. The CDR3 nucleotides read TGTGCCAGCAGCCGTCCGGGAACCTATGGCTACACCTTC.

This clone was seen just once. V gene TRBV6-1 combines with J gene TRBJ2-2; a possible D gene is TRBD2 (6 bases). CDR1 and CDR2 (germline): MNHNS, SASEGT. The CDR3 runs to 15 residues. V was shortened by 4 bases and J by 4 bases, with 13 bases between the two germline ends. As DNA, the CDR3 is TGTGCCAGCAGTGCCGCGGGACGGAGCACCGGGGAGCTGTTTTTT. The encoded protein is CASSAAGRSTGELFF.

The rearrangement uses TRBV2 and TRBJ2-5; D ambiguous. The CDR3 contains 13 residues. Germline V gene lookup returns CDR1 SNHLY and CDR2 FYNNEI. Deletions cut 2 bases from V and 5 bases from J, with 9 bases between. The CDR3 loop is CASSEQVEETQYF. The CDR3 nucleotides are TGTGCCAGCAGTGAACAGGTAGAGGAGACCCAGTACTTC.

By share, this clone ranks as medium-sized. The V and J genes are TRBV5-1 and TRBJ2-4; 8 bases align to TRBD1. CDR1 and CDR2 (germline): SGHRS, YFSETQ. The ends lost 0 bases at V and 8 bases at J; junction bases unmatched: 4. The CDR3 has 14 amino acids. The CDR3 loop is CASSLGQGLDIQYF. The CDR3 nucleotides are TGCGCCAGCAGCTTGGGACAGGGGCTGGACATTCAGTACTTC.

The rearrangement uses TRBV29-1 and TRBJ2-5; 9 bases match TRBD2. The trim removed 4 bases at V and 3 bases at J, leaving 6 bases unmatched. Germline V gives CDR1 SQVTM, CDR2 ANQGSEA. This CDR3 is built from 14 residues. CDR3 region: CSVAGTSSKETQYF. The DNA for the CDR3 is TGCAGCGTTGCGGGGACTAGCTCTAAAGAGACCCAGTACTTC. Supplemented by reference TRBV29-1 and TRBJ2-5, the full variable domain reads SAVISQKPSRDICQRGTSLTIQCQVDSQVTMMFWYRQQPGQSLTLIATANQGSEATYESGFVIDKFPISRPNLTFSTLTVSNMSPEDSSIYLCSVAGTSSKETQYFGPGTRLLVL.

CDR3 sequence (DNA): TGCGCCAGCAGCCAAGATGGGGCGGGGGGGTTGTCCCGTGAGCAGTTCTTC. This sequence encodes CASSQDGAGGLSREQFF. V and J are TRBV4-1 and TRBJ2-1, with 9 nucleotides matching TRBD2. J lost 9 bases, V lost 0 bases, and 12 bases had no gene match. CDR1 MGHRA and CDR2 YSYEKL come from the germline V gene. The CDR3 consists of 17 residues.

By sample share, this clone is medium-sized (0.01 to 0.1%). The gene calls are TRBV2 and TRBJ1-5; 10 nucleotides line up with TRBD1. CDR3 length: 16 residues. V was pared by 1 base and J by 11 bases, with 11 bases of the junction left unmatched. Germline assignment: CDR1 SNHLY and CDR2 FYNNEI. The CDR3 sequence: CASSEGDGTGVPAQHF. The CDR3 nucleotides read TGTGCCAGCAGTGAAGGGGACGGGACAGGGGTTCCAGCCCAGCATTTT. The whole variable domain, filled in from reference TRBV2 and TRBJ1-5, reads EPEVTQTPSHQVTQMGQEVILRCVPISNHLYFYWYRQILGQKVEFLVSFYNNEISEKSEIFDDQFSVERPDGSNFTLKIRSTKLEDSAMYFCASSEGDGTGVPAQHFGDGTRLSIL.

This clone was seen only a few times. The chain employs TRBV11-2 and TRBJ2-7; D not resolved. The CDR3 is 11 amino acids. V lost 5 bases and J 6 bases, leaving 8 bases between the germline ends. In germline, CDR1 is SGHAT, CDR2 FQNNGV. CDR3 coding DNA: TGTGCCAGCAGCCAAGTGGGCGAGCAGTACTTC. Its translation: CASSQVGEQYF.

The gene calls are TRBV10-3 and TRBJ1-3, with TRBD1 as a possible D gene (5 bases). Germline V gene data show CDR1 as ENHRY and CDR2 as SYGVKD. This CDR3 spans 17 amino acids. V was clipped by 0 bases and J by 0 bases, with 12 bases between them. The CDR3 here is CAISESGQSDSGNTIYF. The CDR3 nucleotides read TGTGCCATCAGTGAGTCGGGGCAGTCCGACTCTGGAAACACCATATATTTT.

The rearrangement links TRBV6-5 to TRBJ1-4; TRBD1 might be the D (6 bases). Trimming stripped 5 bases from V and 1 base from J, with 8 bases between. The CDR3 is 14 amino acids. Germline V lookup: CDR1 MNHEY, CDR2 SVGAGI. Written as DNA, the CDR3 is TGTGCCAGCAGTCCAGGGGAAACTAATGAAAAACTGTTTTTT. Its protein is CASSPGETNEKLFF.

This clone was counted between two and nine times. The CDR3 DNA follows: TGTGCCAGCAGTTTTGGTGAATATAATTCACCCCTCCACTTT. Translated, it gives CASSFGEYNSPLHF. The genes are TRBV27 and TRBJ1-6; D is ambiguous. This CDR3 comprises 14 residues. Trimming removed 3 bases at V and 4 bases at J, with 7 bases between. Germline V gene sequence: CDR1 MNHEY, CDR2 SMNVEV (reference sequence).

This clone was recorded only once. V and J are TRBV5-1 and TRBJ1-5, with D possibly TRBD1 on 6 matching bases. Germline V gives CDR1 SGHRS, CDR2 YFSETQ. Trimming removed 4 bases at V and 2 bases at J, with 10 bases between. The length of the CDR3 is 14 residues. CDR3 sequence (DNA): TGCGCCAGCAGCCCCAGGGGTGGCAATCAGCCCCAGCATTTT. Its translation is CASSPRGGNQPQHF.

V and J are TRBV5-6 and TRBJ2-7; possibly TRBD1 for D (6 bases). The CDR3 contains 16 residues. The germline V gene has CDR1 SGHDT and CDR2 YYEEEE. The V gene lost 1 base and the J gene lost 1 base, with 15 bases spanning the gap. In nucleotides, the CDR3 is TGTGCCAGCAGCTTGATGAGGGCAGGGGATTCCTACGAGCAGTACTTC. This encodes CASSLMRAGDSYEQYF.

The V and J genes are TRBV11-2 and TRBJ1-6; no reliable D call. This CDR3 region has 14 residues. Trimming left V 9 bases short and J 0 bases short, with 9 bases between. CDR1 is SGHAT, CDR2 FQNNGV, per germline. The CDR3 bases are TGTGCCAGTGGGATTAGCTCCTATAATTCACCCCTCCACTTT. Amino acid sequence: CASGISSYNSPLHF.

V is TRBV6-5 and J is TRBJ2-5, with D uncertain. Between the trimmed V and J ends, which lost 3 bases and 5 bases, there was a span of 19 bases. This CDR3 comprises 16 residues. CDR1 is MNHEY and CDR2 is SVGAGI in the germline V gene. In DNA form, the CDR3 reads TGTGCCAGCAGTTATACCCTACTTGACCCCTTGGAGACCCAGTACTTC. It codes for CASSYTLLDPLETQYF.

The CDR3 is CASSALSSDVGEKLFF. The CDR3 coding sequence is TGTGCCAGCAGCGCCCTAAGTTCGGACGTCGGGGAAAAACTGTTTTTT. This chain uses TRBV7-9 with TRBJ1-4; D remains unclear. Germline V gives CDR1 SEHNR, CDR2 FQNEAQ (reference sequence). The CDR3 spans 16 residues. Deletions cut 5 bases from V and 8 bases from J, with 21 bases between.

The chain employs TRBV7-9 and TRBJ1-1; a possible D gene is TRBD1 (5 bases). V dropped 5 bases and J dropped 3 bases, with 16 bases sitting between them. Germline V lookup: CDR1 SEHNR, CDR2 FQNEAQ (reference sequence). CDR3 size: 15 residues. CDR3: CASSIGARLYTEAFF. CDR3 sequence (DNA): TGTGCCAGCAGCATAGGGGCTCGGCTGTACACTGAAGCTTTCTTT.